This TCR beta chain was obtained from a study of blood T cells in healthy people across ages. The length of the CDR3 is 13 residues. Germline CDR1 and CDR2: SGDLS and YYNGEE. The authors drew about 10 milliliters of peripheral blood from each donor. Turning to this clonotype: At one boundary the junction diverges from the germline segment, which might be a read error.

Alongside a J-beta primer mix, a sample-barcoded 5' primer served in a second PCR lasting about 6 to 11 cycles. TCRdb redid the calling of the 5' RACE reads with MiXCR, one entry per CDR3 protein. The repertoire holds 600,000 to 1,000,000 distinct CDR3 sequences, 20% to 25% seen once, with under 4% in the top ten. This sample was shared with a second study, whose subject was T cells of mothers and their children. That study adds: There were over 10 million TCR beta CDR3 reads from each mother and about 3 million from each child.

This sequence joins TRBV9 and TRBJ2-5; D unclear. The sequence was obtained from a boy between 10 and 17 years old in good health. Sequencing input: blood. The CDR3 DNA reads TGTGCCAGCAGCGTAGAGCTGCATTCCCCGCGAATCTTC. This encodes CASSVELHSPRIF. Filled out from reference TRBV9 and TRBJ2-5, the complete variable domain reads DSGVTQTPKHLITATGQRVTLRCSPRSGDLSVYWYQQSLDQGLQFLIQYYNGEERAKGNILERFSAQQFPDLHSELNLSSLELGDSALYFCASSVELHSPRIFGPGTRLLVL.